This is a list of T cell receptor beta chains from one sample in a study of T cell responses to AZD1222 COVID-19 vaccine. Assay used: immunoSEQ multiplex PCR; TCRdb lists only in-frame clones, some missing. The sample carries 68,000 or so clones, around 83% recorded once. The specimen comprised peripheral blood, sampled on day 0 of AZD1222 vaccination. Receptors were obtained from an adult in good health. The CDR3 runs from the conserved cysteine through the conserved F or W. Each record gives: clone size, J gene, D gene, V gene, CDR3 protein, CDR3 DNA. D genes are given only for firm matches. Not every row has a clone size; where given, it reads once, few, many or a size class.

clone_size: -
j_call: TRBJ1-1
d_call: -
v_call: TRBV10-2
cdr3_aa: CASSGQRTVAFF
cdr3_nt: TGCGCCAGCAGTGGTCAAAGAACTGTAGCTTTCTTT

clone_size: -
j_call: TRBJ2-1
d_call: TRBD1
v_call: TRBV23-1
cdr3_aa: CASSHPRGQGLHNEQFF
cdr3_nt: TGCGCCAGCAGTCATCCCCGGGGACAGGGGCTACACAATGAGCAGTTCTTC

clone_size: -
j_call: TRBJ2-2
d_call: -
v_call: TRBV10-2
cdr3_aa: CASGQDSVNTGELFF
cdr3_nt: TGCGCCAGCGGGCAGGACAGCGTGAACACCGGGGAGCTGTTTTTT

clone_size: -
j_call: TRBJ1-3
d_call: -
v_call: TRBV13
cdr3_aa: CASSLRQLSSGNTIYF
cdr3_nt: TGTGCCAGCAGCCTGCGTCAATTAAGCTCTGGAAACACCATATATTTT

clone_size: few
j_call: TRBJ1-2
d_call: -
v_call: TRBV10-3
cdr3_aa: CATQGGRPAPYYGYTF
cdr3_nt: TGTGCCACCCAAGGGGGGAGGCCAGCCCCCTACTATGGCTACACCTTC

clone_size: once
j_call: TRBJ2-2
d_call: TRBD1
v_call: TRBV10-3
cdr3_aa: CAIRAGGLTHTGELFF
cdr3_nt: TGTGCCATCAGGGCAGGGGGCTTGACTCACACCGGGGAGCTGTTTTTT

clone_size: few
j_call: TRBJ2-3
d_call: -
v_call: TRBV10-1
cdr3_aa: CASSEQLSDTQYF
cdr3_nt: TGCGCCAGCAGTGAGCAGCTTTCAGATACGCAGTATTTT

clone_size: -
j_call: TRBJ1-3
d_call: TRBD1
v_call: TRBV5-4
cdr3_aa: CASSRLDRGGGNTIYF
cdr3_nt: TGTGCCAGCAGCCGATTGGACAGGGGAGGTGGAAACACCATATATTTT

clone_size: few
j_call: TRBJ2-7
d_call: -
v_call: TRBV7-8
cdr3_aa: CASSLGGGQSYEQYF
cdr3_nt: TGTGCCAGCAGCTTAGGCGGCGGCCAGTCCTACGAGCAGTACTTC

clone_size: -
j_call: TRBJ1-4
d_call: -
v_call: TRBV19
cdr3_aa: CASSIRTQGEKLFF
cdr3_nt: TGTGCCAGTAGTATCAGGACCCAGGGGGAAAAACTGTTTTTT

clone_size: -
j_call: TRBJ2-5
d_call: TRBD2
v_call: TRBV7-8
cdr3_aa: CASSPRTSGGFETQYF
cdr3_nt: TGTGCCAGCAGCCCGCGGACTAGCGGGGGTTTTGAGACCCAGTACTTC

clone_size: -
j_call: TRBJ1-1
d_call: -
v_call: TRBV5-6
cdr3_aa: CASSLATEAFF
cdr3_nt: TGTGCCAGCAGCTTGGCGACTGAAGCTTTCTTT

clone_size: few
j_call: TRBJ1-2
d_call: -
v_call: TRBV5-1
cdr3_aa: CASSLAQAGAPGYTF
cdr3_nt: TGCGCCAGCAGCTTGGCCCAGGCAGGGGCTCCCGGCTACACCTTC

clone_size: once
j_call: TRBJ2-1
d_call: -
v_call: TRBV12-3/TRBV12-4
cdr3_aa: CASSQRFGLEQFF
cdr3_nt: TGTGCCAGCAGCCAACGGTTCGGGTTAGAGCAGTTCTTC

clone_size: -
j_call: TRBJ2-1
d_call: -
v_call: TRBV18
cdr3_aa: CASSPRRGEGNEQFF
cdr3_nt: TGTGCCAGCTCACCACGTCGGGGAGAGGGGAATGAGCAGTTCTTC

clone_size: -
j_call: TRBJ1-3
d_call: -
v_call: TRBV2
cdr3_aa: CASRTVTSGNTIYF
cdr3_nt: TGTGCCAGCAGGACAGTTACCTCTGGAAACACCATATATTTT

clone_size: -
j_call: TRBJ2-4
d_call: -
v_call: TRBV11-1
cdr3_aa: CASSPGDAVTGIQYF
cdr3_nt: TGTGCCAGCAGCCCAGGAGATGCAGTCACAGGCATTCAGTACTTC

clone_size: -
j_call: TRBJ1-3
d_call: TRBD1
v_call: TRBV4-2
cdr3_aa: CASSGRDRERWNTIYF
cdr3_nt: TGTGCCAGCAGCGGCCGGGACAGGGAGAGGTGGAACACCATATATTTT

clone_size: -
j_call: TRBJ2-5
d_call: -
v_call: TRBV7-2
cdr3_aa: CASSLAGVETQYF
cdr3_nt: TGTGCCAGCAGCTTAGCAGGGGTAGAGACCCAGTACTTC

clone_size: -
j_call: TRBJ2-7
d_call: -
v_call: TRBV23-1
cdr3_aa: CASSLPGKVARSYEQYF
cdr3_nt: TGCGCCAGCAGTCTACCGGGCAAGGTAGCCCGCTCCTACGAGCAGTACTTC

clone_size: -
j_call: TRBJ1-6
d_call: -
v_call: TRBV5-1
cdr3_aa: CASSLGRDNSPLHF
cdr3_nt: TGCGCCAGCAGCTTGGGACGGGATAATTCACCCCTCCACTTT

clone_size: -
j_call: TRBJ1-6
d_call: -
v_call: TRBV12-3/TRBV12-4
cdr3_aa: CASSLDNSPLHF
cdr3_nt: TGTGCCAGCAGTTTAGATAATTCACCCCTCCACTTT

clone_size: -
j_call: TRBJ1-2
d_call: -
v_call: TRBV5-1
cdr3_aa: CASSLSRGEDGYTF
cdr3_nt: TGCGCCAGCAGCTTGAGTAGGGGGGAGGATGGCTACACCTTC

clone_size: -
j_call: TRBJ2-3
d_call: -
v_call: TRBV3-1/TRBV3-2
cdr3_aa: CASSQDIWGRNTQYF
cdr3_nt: TGTGCCAGCAGCCAAGATATTTGGGGAAGAAATACGCAGTATTTT

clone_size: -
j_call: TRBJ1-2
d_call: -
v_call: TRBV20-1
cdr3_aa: CSGAGNYGYTF
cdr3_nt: TGCAGTGGGGCCGGTAACTATGGCTACACCTTC

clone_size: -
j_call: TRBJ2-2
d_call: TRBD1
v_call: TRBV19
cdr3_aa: CASSDWDRRNTGELFF
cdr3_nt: TGTGCCAGTAGCGATTGGGACAGGAGGAACACCGGGGAGCTGTTTTTT

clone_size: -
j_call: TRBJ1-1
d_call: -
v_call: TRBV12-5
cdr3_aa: CASGPSGTIMNTEAFF
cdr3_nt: TGTGCTAGTGGTCCCTCCGGGACAATCATGAACACTGAAGCTTTCTTT

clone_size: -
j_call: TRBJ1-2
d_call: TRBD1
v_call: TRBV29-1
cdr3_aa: CSVDQGAYGYTF
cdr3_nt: TGCAGCGTTGATCAGGGGGCATATGGCTACACCTTC